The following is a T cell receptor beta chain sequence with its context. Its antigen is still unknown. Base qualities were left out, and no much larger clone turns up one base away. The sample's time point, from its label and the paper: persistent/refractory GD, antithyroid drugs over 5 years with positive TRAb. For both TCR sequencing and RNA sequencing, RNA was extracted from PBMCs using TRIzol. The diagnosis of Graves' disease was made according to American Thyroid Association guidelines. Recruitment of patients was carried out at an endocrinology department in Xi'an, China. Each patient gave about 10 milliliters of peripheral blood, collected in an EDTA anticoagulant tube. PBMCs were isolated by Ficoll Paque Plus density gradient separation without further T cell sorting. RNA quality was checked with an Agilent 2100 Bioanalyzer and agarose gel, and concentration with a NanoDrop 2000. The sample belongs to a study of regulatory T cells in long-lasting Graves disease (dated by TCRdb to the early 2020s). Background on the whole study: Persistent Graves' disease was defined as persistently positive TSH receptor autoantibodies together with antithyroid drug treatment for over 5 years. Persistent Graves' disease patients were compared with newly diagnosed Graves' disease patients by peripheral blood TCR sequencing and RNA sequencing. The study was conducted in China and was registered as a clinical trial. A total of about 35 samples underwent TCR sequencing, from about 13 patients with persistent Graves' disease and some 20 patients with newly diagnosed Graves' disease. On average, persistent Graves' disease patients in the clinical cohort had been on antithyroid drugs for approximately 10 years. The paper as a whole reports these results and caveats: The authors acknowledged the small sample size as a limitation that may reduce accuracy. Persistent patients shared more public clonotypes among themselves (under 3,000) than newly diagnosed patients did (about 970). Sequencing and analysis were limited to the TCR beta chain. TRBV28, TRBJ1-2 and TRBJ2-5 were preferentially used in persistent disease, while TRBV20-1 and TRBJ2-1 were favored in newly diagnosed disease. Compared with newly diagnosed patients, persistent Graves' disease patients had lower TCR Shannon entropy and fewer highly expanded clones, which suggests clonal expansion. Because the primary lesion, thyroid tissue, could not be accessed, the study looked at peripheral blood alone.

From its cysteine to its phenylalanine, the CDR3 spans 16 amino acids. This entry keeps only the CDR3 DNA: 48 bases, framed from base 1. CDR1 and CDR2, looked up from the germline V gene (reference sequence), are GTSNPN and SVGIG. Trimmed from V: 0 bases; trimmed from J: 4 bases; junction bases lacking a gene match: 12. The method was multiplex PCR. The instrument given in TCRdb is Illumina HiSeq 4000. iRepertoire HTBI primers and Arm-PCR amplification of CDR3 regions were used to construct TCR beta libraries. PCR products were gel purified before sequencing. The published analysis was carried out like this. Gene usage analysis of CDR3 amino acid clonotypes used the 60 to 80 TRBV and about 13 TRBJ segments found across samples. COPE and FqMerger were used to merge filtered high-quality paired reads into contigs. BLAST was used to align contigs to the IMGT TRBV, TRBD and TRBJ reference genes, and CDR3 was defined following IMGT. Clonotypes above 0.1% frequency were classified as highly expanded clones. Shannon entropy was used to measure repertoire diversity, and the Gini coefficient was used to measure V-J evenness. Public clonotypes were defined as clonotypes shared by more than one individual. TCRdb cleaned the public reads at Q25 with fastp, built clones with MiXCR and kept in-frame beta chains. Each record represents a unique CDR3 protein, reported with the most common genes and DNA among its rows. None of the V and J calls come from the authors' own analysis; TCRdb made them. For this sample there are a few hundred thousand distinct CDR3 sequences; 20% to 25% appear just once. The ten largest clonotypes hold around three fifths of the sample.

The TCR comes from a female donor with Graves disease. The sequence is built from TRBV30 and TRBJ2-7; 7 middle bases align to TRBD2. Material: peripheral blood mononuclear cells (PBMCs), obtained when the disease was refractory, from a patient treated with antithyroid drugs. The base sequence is TGTGCCTGGAGTGTACGTGGGAGGGCCTATGGGTACGAGCAGTACTTC. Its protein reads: CAWSVRGRAYGYEQYF.